This T cell receptor beta chain was sequenced in a study of identical twins. TCRdb independently ran MiXCR on the 5' RACE reads; one entry per CDR3 protein. The sample contains around 450,000 distinct CDR3 sequences, 14% of which appear only once. Study-level findings and limits: Models underpredicted monozygotic twin sharing of out-of-frame TCR alpha. Whereas memory repertoires showed no such difference, abundant cord blood beta clonotypes carried fewer insertions.

With respect to this clonotype: What it binds is not known.

The germline CDR1 and CDR2 sequences are DFQATT and SNEGSKA (reference sequence). V was shortened by 5 bases and J by 1 base, with 10 bases between the two germline ends. The CDR3 extends over 13 amino acids. This sample was also put to use in a study of yellow fever vaccine responses in identical twins.

This receptor was obtained from a young woman in good health. Sequences were obtained from CD4+ T cells sorted from blood. The V gene is TRBV20-1, the J gene TRBJ2-3, with D possibly matching TRBD2 (5 bases). CDR3 loop: CSAEGSGTDTQYF. DNA of the CDR3: TGCAGTGCTGAGGGTAGCGGCACAGATACGCAGTATTTT.